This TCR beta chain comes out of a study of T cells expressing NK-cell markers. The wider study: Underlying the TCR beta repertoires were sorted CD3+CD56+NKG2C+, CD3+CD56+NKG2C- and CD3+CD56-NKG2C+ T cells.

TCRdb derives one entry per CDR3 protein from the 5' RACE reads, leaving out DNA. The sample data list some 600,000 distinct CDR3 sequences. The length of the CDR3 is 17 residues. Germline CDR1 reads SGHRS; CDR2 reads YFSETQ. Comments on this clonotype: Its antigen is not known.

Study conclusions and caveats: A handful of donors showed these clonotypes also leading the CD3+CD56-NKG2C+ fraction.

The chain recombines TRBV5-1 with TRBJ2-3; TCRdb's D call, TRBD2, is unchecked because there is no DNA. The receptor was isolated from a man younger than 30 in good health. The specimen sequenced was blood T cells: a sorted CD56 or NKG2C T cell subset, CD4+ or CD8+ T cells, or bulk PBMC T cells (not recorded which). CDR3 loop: CASSTPLAGSSTDTQYF.